This entry lists 10 T cell receptor beta chains sequenced from one sample in a study of regulatory T cells in long-lasting Graves disease. Time point noted: persistent/refractory GD, antithyroid drugs over 5 years with positive TRAb. Construction of the TCR library relied on RNA isolated from PBMCs. To make TCR beta libraries, researchers used iRepertoire HTBI primers and Arm-PCR of CDR3 regions. In TCRdb, the multiplex PCR reads were re-called with MiXCR into one record per CDR3 protein. The data show fewer than 450,000 distinct CDR3 sequences, with less than 25% seen just once and roughly 20% held by the top ten. The sequencing used peripheral blood mononuclear cells (PBMCs), collected when the disease was refractory, from a patient treated with antithyroid drugs. These receptors all stem from a female donor with Graves disease.

The table lists this clonotype with a count of one. One base away lies a much larger clone, so this may be a sequencing read error. J is TRBJ1-2 and V is TRBV7-9; no reliable D call. Germline V lookup: CDR1 SEHNR, CDR2 FQNEAQ (reference sequence). This CDR3 contains 10 residues. CDR3 residues: CAGSDNGYTF. As DNA, the CDR3 is TGTGCCGGCAGTGATAATGGCTACACCTTC.

This clonotype was seen many times. The chain recombines TRBV7-6 with TRBJ2-7; the D gene is possibly TRBD1 (6 bases). The CDR3 extends over 15 amino acids. Between the trimmed V and J ends, which lost 0 bases and 2 bases, there was a span of 11 bases. Germline values: CDR1 SGHVS, CDR2 FNYEAQ. CDR3: CASSLALGAPYEQYF. In nucleotides, the CDR3 is TGTGCCAGCAGCTTAGCGCTGGGGGCCCCCTACGAGCAGTACTTC.

This clonotype was detected once. The rearrangement joins TRBV5-6 to TRBJ2-3; 8 nucleotides match TRBD2. This CDR3 has 17 residues. Germline trimming cut 4 bases from V and 2 bases from J; bases unmatched to any gene: 12. Germline CDR1 reads SGHDT; CDR2 reads YYEEEE. CDR3 bases: TGTGCCAGCAGCCTTGAAGCGGGAGTGCTTTCCACAGATACGCAGTATTTT. Its protein is CASSLEAGVLSTDTQYF.

The sample holds a few counts of this clonotype. The chain recombines TRBV27 with TRBJ2-3, with D perhaps TRBD1 (5 bases). The V gene lost 5 bases and the J gene lost 1 base, with 16 bases spanning the gap. The CDR3 totals 16 residues. Per the germline V gene, CDR1 is MNHEY and CDR2 is SMNVEV (reference sequence). CDR3 bases: TGTGCCAGCAGTCTCCTACGGACATGGGGCACAGATACGCAGTATTTT. Its protein product is CASSLLRTWGTDTQYF.

The chain is built from TRBV4-2 and TRBJ1-5, with 8 bases that match TRBD1. The CDR3 runs 16 residues. The V gene's germline CDR1 is LGHNA and CDR2 YNFKEQ. Trimming at V came to 0 bases and at J to 8 bases, leaving 9 bases not matched to a gene. The DNA of the CDR3 is TGTGCCAGCAGCCAAGAAATAGGGACAGGTTCGGAGCCCCAGCATTTT. Translation: CASSQEIGTGSEPQHF.

Note on this clonotype: Since a much larger clone is just one base distant, this may be a read error. The chain is built from TRBV12-3 or TRBV12-4 and TRBJ2-5; perhaps D is TRBD1 or TRBD2 (7 bases each). The length of the CDR3 is 14 residues. This chain's CDR3 is CASSPGGEQETQHF. CDR3 in DNA: TGTGCCAGCAGCCCAGGGGGGGAACAAGAGACCCAGCACTTC.

This clonotype was recorded at least ten times. V and J are TRBV12-3 or TRBV12-4 and TRBJ1-5; possibly TRBD1 for D (5 bases). The germline V and J ends were trimmed by 1 base and 3 bases, with 16 bases remaining between them. This CDR3 is built from 17 residues. The CDR3 sequence is CASSLVLADSSNQPQHF. CDR3 bases: TGTGCCAGCAGTTTAGTACTCGCCGACAGCTCCAATCAGCCCCAGCATTTT.

The table lists this clonotype with many counts. This sequence joins TRBV30 and TRBJ2-4; D ambiguous. CDR1 and CDR2 from the germline V gene are GTSNPN and SVGIG (reference sequence). V lost 3 bases and J 1 base, leaving 10 bases between the germline ends. The CDR3 has 14 residues. Here the CDR3 reads CAWSESSAKNIQYF. CDR3 nucleotides: TGTGCCTGGAGCGAGTCGAGCGCCAAAAACATTCAGTACTTC.

This clonotype has a count of ten or more. The V and J genes are TRBV28 and TRBJ1-5; tentative D call: TRBD1 (5 bases). Germline V gene lookup returns CDR1 MDHEN and CDR2 SYDVKM. The CDR3 covers 14 residues. V was pared by 0 bases and J by 2 bases, with 5 bases between. Written as DNA, the CDR3 is TGTGCCAGCAGTTTATGGGGGGGCAATCAGCCCCAGCATTTT. This encodes CASSLWGGNQPQHF.

Comment on this clonotype: A much larger clonotype is one base distant, so this may be a read error. The gene calls are TRBV20-1 and TRBJ1-4; 7 bases fit TRBD1. Germline V gene sequence: CDR1 DFQATT, CDR2 SNEGSKA (reference sequence). The CDR3 consists of 16 residues. In DNA, the CDR3 is TGCAGTGCTGCCCCCTTAATGACAGGGACTAGTGAAAAACTGTTTTTT. This translates into CSAAPLMTGTSEKLFF.